A selection of T cell receptor beta chains follows, all from one sample in a study of shared clonotypes between healthy human individuals. Sequencing was performed with immunoSEQ multiplex PCR; in TCRdb, only in-frame clones are kept and a portion is missing. The sample includes 1,100,000 or so clones, 75% to 85% of them seen just once. Sequencing used memory CD4+ T cells from PBMCs. The receptors were gathered from a man aged 18 to 30 in good health. Some clones in this sample may be carry-over from other donors' samples. Both conserved end residues are part of each CDR3. A D gene is named only where the DNA matches it firmly. Expanded clones are given a class, and other clones once, few, many or no size at all.

clone_size j_call v_call d_call cdr3_aa cdr3_nt
NA TRBJ1-3 TRBV10-3 TRBD1 CANPGQETSGNTIYF TGTGCCAACCCGGGACAGGAGACCTCTGGAAACACCATATATTTT
NA TRBJ2-5 TRBV5-4 TRBD1 CASSEGTGDLKETQYF TGTGCCAGCAGCGAAGGGACAGGGGACCTAAAAGAGACCCAGTACTTC
NA TRBJ1-1 TRBV7-2 NA CASSLLGVSEAFF TGTGCCAGCAGCTTATTAGGGGTTTCTGAAGCTTTCTTT
NA TRBJ2-1 TRBV6-5 TRBD2 CASSYWASGRGEQFF TGTGCCAGCAGTTACTGGGCTAGCGGGAGGGGTGAGCAGTTCTTC
NA TRBJ2-1 TRBV11-3 NA CASSLGVAAYNEQFF TGTGCCAGCAGCTTAGGAGTAGCGGCCTACAATGAGCAGTTCTTC
few TRBJ2-7 TRBV7-2 NA CASSPEGWGYEQYF TGTGCCAGCAGCCCAGAGGGCTGGGGTTACGAGCAGTACTTC
few TRBJ1-5 TRBV30 NA CAWAAGVNQPQHF TGTGCCTGGGCAGCGGGGGTCAATCAGCCCCAGCATTTT
NA TRBJ2-2 TRBV5-1 TRBD1 CASSLITGGNTGELFF TGCGCCAGCAGCTTGATCACAGGGGGGAACACCGGGGAGCTGTTTTTT
many TRBJ1-1 TRBV4-2 NA CASSLEEGYPNTEAFF TGTGCCAGCAGCCTAGAAGAAGGGTATCCGAACACTGAAGCTTTCTTT
NA TRBJ2-3 TRBV7-2 NA CASSSLGGTNTDTQYF TGTGCCAGCAGCTCGTTGGGCGGGACGAACACAGATACGCAGTATTTT
NA TRBJ2-3 TRBV15 NA CATSRDGRATDTQYF TGTGCCACCAGCAGAGATGGAAGGGCGACAGATACGCAGTATTTT
few TRBJ2-7 TRBV10-3 NA CAISARAMTSYEQYF TGTGCCATCAGTGCGAGGGCTATGACCTCCTACGAGCAGTACTTC
few TRBJ1-5 TRBV28 TRBD1 CASSFGTGGRQPQHF TGTGCCAGCAGTTTTGGGACAGGGGGCCGACAGCCCCAGCATTTT
NA TRBJ1-3 TRBV2 TRBD1 CASSADRGHGNTIYF TGTGCCAGCAGTGCGGACAGGGGGCATGGAAACACCATATATTTT
NA TRBJ2-1 TRBV7-3 TRBD1 CASSVQGWDEQFF TGTGCCAGCAGCGTACAGGGGTGGGATGAGCAGTTCTTC
NA TRBJ2-1 TRBV9 TRBD2 CASSVELAANEQFF TGTGCCAGCAGCGTGGAACTAGCGGCTAATGAGCAGTTCTTC
few TRBJ1-5 TRBV6-5 NA CASRISLHQPQHF TGTGCCAGCAGGATCAGCTTACATCAGCCCCAGCATTTT
NA TRBJ1-2 TRBV5-1 NA CASSLGSESYGYTF TGCGCCAGCAGCTTGGGCTCAGAGAGCTATGGCTACACCTTC
NA TRBJ1-5 TRBV6-1 NA CASSASWAGSAQHF TGTGCCAGCAGCGCCTCCTGGGCAGGGTCGGCCCAGCATTTT
NA TRBJ2-1 TRBV27 TRBD2 CASSPRTSGKDNEQFF TGTGCCAGCAGTCCCAGGACTAGCGGGAAAGACAATGAGCAGTTCTTC
NA TRBJ1-1 TRBV7-3 NA CASSLRGRGTEAFF TGTGCCAGCAGCTTACGGGGGCGCGGAACTGAAGCTTTCTTT
once TRBJ2-1 TRBV5-4 TRBD2 CASSFRASGSGSSYNEQFF TGTGCCAGCAGCTTTCGGGCTAGCGGGAGTGGGAGCTCCTACAATGAGCAGTTCTTC
NA TRBJ1-5 TRBV6-6 NA CASSSIAGFQPQHF TGTGCCAGCAGTTCTATAGCAGGGTTCCAGCCCCAGCATTTT
NA TRBJ1-2 TRBV28 TRBD1 CASRPPGQVYGYTF TGTGCCAGCAGGCCCCCGGGACAGGTCTATGGCTACACCTTC
NA TRBJ1-2 TRBV25-1 NA CASSELGRTYGYTF TGTGCCAGCAGTGAATTGGGAAGGACCTATGGCTACACCTTC
NA TRBJ1-4 TRBV6-5 TRBD1 CASSYSDRAIGKLFF TGTGCCAGCAGTTACTCCGACAGGGCCATAGGAAAACTGTTTTTT
NA TRBJ2-3 TRBV5-1 TRBD2 CASSLTAGGSTDTQYF TGCGCCAGCAGCTTAACAGCGGGAGGGAGCACAGATACGCAGTATTTT
once TRBJ1-1 TRBV5-4 NA CASSHTGRGTEAFF TGTGCCAGCAGCCATACCGGCAGAGGGACTGAAGCTTTCTTT
NA TRBJ2-1 TRBV28 NA CASSADLPSSYNEQFF TGTGCCAGCAGCGCTGACTTGCCAAGCTCCTACAATGAGCAGTTCTTC
NA TRBJ2-5 TRBV28 TRBD1 CASSPPSGTGNRGDF TGTGCCAGCAGCCCTCCCTCCGGGACAGGGAACAGGGGGGACTTC
NA TRBJ1-3 TRBV19 TRBD1 CASSTLQGVRNGNTIYF TGTGCCAGTAGTACCCTTCAGGGGGTCCGAAACGGAAACACCATATATTTT
NA TRBJ2-1 TRBV28 TRBD2 CASSSYAGGPFNEQFF TGTGCCAGCAGCAGTTATGCGGGAGGGCCATTCAATGAGCAGTTCTTC
NA TRBJ1-3 TRBV7-9 TRBD1 CASSVTGYGNTIYF TGTGCCAGCAGCGTGACAGGGTATGGAAACACCATATATTTT
NA TRBJ2-1 TRBV5-6 TRBD1 CASSLTGGYNEQFF TGTGCCAGCAGCTTGACAGGGGGGTACAATGAGCAGTTCTTC
NA TRBJ1-1 TRBV4-1 NA CASSHLTQNTEAFF TGCGCCAGCAGCCACCTTACTCAGAACACTGAAGCTTTCTTT
NA TRBJ2-2 TRBV21-1 NA CASSNREGGGELFF TGTGCCAGCAGCAATAGAGAGGGCGGCGGGGAGCTGTTTTTT
NA TRBJ2-4 TRBV27 TRBD2 CASRGLAVAKNIQYF TGTGCCAGCAGGGGACTAGCGGTAGCCAAAAACATTCAGTACTTC
many TRBJ1-6 TRBV5-4 NA CASSFTQNGSPLHF TGTGCCAGCAGCTTTACACAGAATGGTTCACCCCTCCACTTT
NA TRBJ2-1 TRBV7-9 TRBD2 CASSLGGSGSKDEQFF TGTGCCAGCAGCTTAGGGGGAAGCGGGAGTAAGGATGAGCAGTTCTTC
NA TRBJ2-1 TRBV7-3 TRBD2 CASSFTGTSGYNEQFF TGTGCCAGCAGTTTTACCGGGACTAGCGGCTACAATGAGCAGTTCTTC
NA TRBJ2-1 TRBV28 NA CASSPPRGVVNEQFF TGTGCCAGCAGTCCCCCGAGAGGGGTGGTAAATGAGCAGTTCTTC
few TRBJ1-3 TRBV28 NA CASSLWNRGLGNTIYF TGTGCCAGCAGTTTATGGAATCGGGGTTTAGGAAACACCATATATTTT
NA TRBJ1-2 TRBV6-5 NA CASSPGDSYGYTF TGTGCCAGCAGCCCAGGGGATTCCTATGGCTACACCTTC
NA TRBJ2-2 TRBV18 TRBD1 CASSPTGGNTGELFF TGTGCCAGCTCCCCGACAGGGGGGAACACCGGGGAGCTGTTTTTT
NA TRBJ2-1 TRBV7-3 NA CASSLDSHEQFF TGTGCCAGCAGCTTAGACTCCCATGAGCAGTTCTTC
NA TRBJ2-5 TRBV6-5 TRBD1 CASSWGQKLETQYF TGTGCCAGCAGCTGGGGACAGAAACTGGAGACCCAGTACTTC
NA TRBJ2-5 TRBV11-2 NA CASSLQGVGQETQYF TGTGCCAGCAGCTTGCAGGGAGTGGGCCAAGAGACCCAGTACTTC
NA TRBJ2-1 TRBV30 TRBD2 CAWSPSGRAYNEQFF TGTGCCTGGAGTCCCAGCGGGAGGGCCTACAATGAGCAGTTCTTC
many TRBJ2-1 TRBV7-6 TRBD2 CASSSRSGISYNEQFF TGTGCCAGCAGCTCTAGAAGCGGGATCTCCTACAATGAGCAGTTCTTC
once TRBJ2-1 TRBV4-3 TRBD2 CASPRLALNNEQFF TGCGCCAGCCCTAGACTAGCACTGAACAATGAGCAGTTCTTC
few TRBJ1-4 TRBV30 TRBD1 CAWKFAGGSQDEKLFF TGTGCCTGGAAGTTCGCAGGGGGTAGTCAAGATGAAAAACTGTTTTTT
NA TRBJ2-2 TRBV7-8 NA CASRGTQPNTGELFF TGTGCCAGCAGGGGGACACAGCCGAACACCGGGGAGCTGTTTTTT
NA TRBJ1-1 TRBV7-9 NA CASSLAGGLREAFF TGTGCCAGCAGCTTGGCGGGGGGGCTGCGAGAAGCTTTCTTT
once TRBJ2-3 TRBV15 NA CATSRDLPGTDTQYF TGTGCCACCAGCAGAGATTTACCGGGCACAGATACGCAGTATTTT
NA TRBJ1-2 TRBV5-8 NA CASSLQTASRASLF TGTGCCAGCAGCCTACAGACAGCTTCCCGTGCCTCGCTCTTC